The 4 T cell receptor beta chains presented below share a single source sample, sequenced in a study of T cells in Graves' hyperthyroidism and ophthalmopathy. Amplification of TCR beta CDR3 regions used RNA as the template. RT-PCR in the first round (using the HTBI primer set) targeted the TCR CDR3. TCRdb itself ran the multiplex PCR reads through MiXCR, one entry per CDR3 protein. The top ten clones hold over 8% of a sample with 800,000 or so distinct CDR3 sequences, 38% of them seen once. The sample comprised blood. Receptor source: a man younger than 35 with Graves' hyperthyroidism.

A remark on this clonotype: The junction departs from germline at one end; a sequencing error may be responsible. The rearrangement joins TRBV6-5 to TRBJ1-1; 7 bases line up with TRBD1. The germline V gene has CDR1 MNHEY and CDR2 SVGAGI. This CDR3 is built from 14 residues. The CDR3 bases are TGTGCCATCAGTTACGGACAGGCGAACACTGAAGCTTTCTTT. Translation: CAISYGQANTEAFF.

In regard to this clonotype: This could be a read error, since a much larger clone is one nucleotide away. The conserved closing phenylalanine or tryptophan is absent in this CDR3, likely reflecting a read error. The CDR3 sequence is CASSRHGAEAFL. The DNA for the CDR3 is TGTGCCAGCAGCCGGCACGGGGCGGAAGCTTTCCTT. The genes are TRBV7-9 and TRBJ1-1, with a weak D call TRBD1 (5 bases). Germline V lookup: CDR1 SEHNR, CDR2 FQNEAQ (reference sequence). V shed 5 bases and J shed 8 bases, with 12 bases lying between them. CDR3 length: 12 residues.

This clonotype was picked up many times. V usage is TRBV29-1 and J usage is TRBJ1-2; a possible D gene is TRBD1 (6 bases). The germline CDR1 and CDR2 sequences are SQVTM and ANQGSEA. CDR3 size: 13 residues. The ends were cut back, 3 bases at V and 1 base at J, with 9 bases in the middle. As DNA, the CDR3 is TGCAGCGTTGAGCAGGGGATTAACTATGGCTACACCTTC. It is translated as CSVEQGINYGYTF.

Points on this clonotype: Because the CDR3 is missing its conserved closing phenylalanine or tryptophan, this is likely a read error. The DNA is omitted, as the CDR3 cannot be located on it reliably, and the CDR3 follows TCRdb's listing. The J gene is TRBJ2-2, the V gene TRBV7-9; the listed D gene, TRBD1, was not tested against the DNA. 9 amino acids form the CDR3, both terminal residues included. From germline, CDR1 is SEHNR and CDR2 FQNEAQ (reference sequence). CDR3 residues: CASSLSPGQ.